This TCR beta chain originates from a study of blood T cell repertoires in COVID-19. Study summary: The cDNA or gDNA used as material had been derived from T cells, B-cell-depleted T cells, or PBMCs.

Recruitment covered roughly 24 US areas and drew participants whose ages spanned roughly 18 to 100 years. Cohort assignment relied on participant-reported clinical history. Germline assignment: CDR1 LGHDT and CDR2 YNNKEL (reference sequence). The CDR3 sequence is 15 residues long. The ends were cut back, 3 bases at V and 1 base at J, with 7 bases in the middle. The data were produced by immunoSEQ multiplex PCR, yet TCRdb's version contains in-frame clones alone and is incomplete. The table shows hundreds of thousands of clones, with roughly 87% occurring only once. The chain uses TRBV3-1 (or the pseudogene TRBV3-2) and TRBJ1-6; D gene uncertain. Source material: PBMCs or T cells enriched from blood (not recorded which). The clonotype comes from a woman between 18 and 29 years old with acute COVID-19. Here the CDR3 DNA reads TGTGCCAGCAGCCAGGGCCGATCCTATAATTCACCCCTCCACTTT. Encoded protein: CASSQGRSYNSPLHF.